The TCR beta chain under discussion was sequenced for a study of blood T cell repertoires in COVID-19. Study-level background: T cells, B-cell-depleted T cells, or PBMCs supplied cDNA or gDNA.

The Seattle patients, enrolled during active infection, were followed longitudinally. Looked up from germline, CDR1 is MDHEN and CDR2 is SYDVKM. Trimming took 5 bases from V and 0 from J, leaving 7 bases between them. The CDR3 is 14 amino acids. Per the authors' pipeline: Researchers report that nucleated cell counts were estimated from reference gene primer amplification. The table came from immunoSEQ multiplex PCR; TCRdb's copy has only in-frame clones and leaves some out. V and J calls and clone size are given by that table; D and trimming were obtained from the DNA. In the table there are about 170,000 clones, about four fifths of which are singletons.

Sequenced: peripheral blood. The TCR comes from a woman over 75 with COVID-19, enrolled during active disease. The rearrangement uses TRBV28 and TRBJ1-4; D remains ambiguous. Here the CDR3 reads CASSLPATNEKLFF. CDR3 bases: TGTGCCAGCAGTCTACCCGCAACTAATGAAAAACTGTTTTTT.